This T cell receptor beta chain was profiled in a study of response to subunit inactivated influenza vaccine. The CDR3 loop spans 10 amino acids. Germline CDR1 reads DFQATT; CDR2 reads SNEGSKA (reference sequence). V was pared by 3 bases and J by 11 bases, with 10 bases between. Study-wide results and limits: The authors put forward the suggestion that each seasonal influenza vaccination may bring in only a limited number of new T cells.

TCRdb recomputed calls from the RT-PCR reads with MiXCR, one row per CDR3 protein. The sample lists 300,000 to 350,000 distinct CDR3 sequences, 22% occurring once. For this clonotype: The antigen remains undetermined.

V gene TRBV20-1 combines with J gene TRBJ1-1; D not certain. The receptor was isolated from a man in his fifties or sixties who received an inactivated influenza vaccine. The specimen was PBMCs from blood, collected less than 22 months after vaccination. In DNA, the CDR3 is TGCAGTGCTAGTGCCAACACGGCTTTCTTT. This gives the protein CSASANTAFF.